This T cell receptor beta chain was identified during a study of long-term antiretroviral therapy in people with HIV. In the United States, treatment was given to all participants with HIV. Sequencing used immunoSEQ v3.0 at survey level. Clones were read by immunoSEQ multiplex PCR, and TCRdb kept only the in-frame ones, dropping some. The sample lists about 28,000 clones; about 86% were seen once. Regarding this clone: As yet, its antigen is unknown.

Broader study findings: HIV repertoires had narrower CDR3 length ranges than controls.

Germline V gene sequence: CDR1 LNHDA, CDR2 SQIVND (reference sequence). V shed 4 bases, J shed 5 bases, and the junction held 4 bases outside the gene matches. This CDR3 spans 13 amino acids. V usage is TRBV19 and J usage is TRBJ1-2; 7 bases match TRBD1. The sequence was obtained from a woman aged 25-40 years with HIV. The sequences come from unsorted PBMCs, collected 0.8 years after starting antiretroviral therapy. As DNA, the CDR3 is TGTGCCAGTAGTAGTGAGACAGGGTATGGCTACACCTTC. Residues: CASSSETGYGYTF. Combining the CDR3 with reference TRBV19 and TRBJ1-2 gives the whole variable domain DGGITQSPKYLFRKEGQNVTLSCEQNLNHDAMYWYRQDPGQGLRLIYYSQIVNDFQKGDIAEGYSVSREKKESFPLTVTSAQKNPTAFYLCASSSETGYGYTFGSGTRLTVV.